Listed here are 14 T cell receptor beta chains from one sample, sequenced in a study of beta chain features in type 1 diabetes. Sequenced material consisted of expressed TCRB transcripts (all of the isolated RNA was reverse transcribed). Generated by immunoSEQ multiplex PCR, the TCRdb table keeps only in-frame clones and is missing some. The data contain over 700,000 clones, about 17% of them seen just once; the ten biggest clones take up 0.02% to 0.025%. The sequenced sample consisted of naive CD4+ T cells from blood. Every receptor here comes from a woman aged 18-29 years in good health.

This clone was detected a few times. The chain employs TRBV18 and TRBJ2-5; 7 bases are shared with TRBD1. J was trimmed by 4 bases and V by 2 bases; bases with no gene match: 7. The CDR3 contains 15 residues. The germline CDR1 and CDR2 sequences are KGHSH and LQKENI. The CDR3 spells CASSPLIQGRETQYF. For the CDR3, the DNA is TGTGCCAGCTCACCATTAATACAGGGGAGAGAGACCCAGTACTTC. Based on the CDR3 plus reference TRBV18 and TRBJ2-5, the full variable domain is NAGVMQNPRHLVRRRGQEARLRCSPMKGHSHVYWYRQLPEEGLKFMVYLQKENIIDESGMPKERFSAEFPKEGPSILRIQQVVRGDSAAYFCASSPLIQGRETQYFGPGTRLLVL.

The chain employs TRBV4-1 and TRBJ2-1; the D is unclear. In germline, CDR1 is MGHRA, CDR2 YSYEKL. V shed 1 base and J shed 0 bases, with 7 bases lying between them. This CDR3 region has 15 residues. The CDR3 nucleotides read TGCGCCAGCAGCCAAGGGGGAATCTCCTACAATGAGCAGTTCTTC. Its translation: CASSQGGISYNEQFF.

The V gene is TRBV28, the J gene TRBJ2-7, with TRBD1 matching over 8 bases. The ends lost 5 bases at V and 2 bases at J; junction bases unmatched: 5. This CDR3 is 14 amino acids long. Germline lookup yields CDR1 MDHEN and CDR2 SYDVKM. CDR3 DNA sequence: TGTGCCAGCAGTCTCCAGGGGGCGACCTACGAGCAGTACTTC. Protein sequence: CASSLQGATYEQYF.

The J gene is TRBJ2-2, the V gene TRBV6-5, with D unclear. Germline V lookup: CDR1 MNHEY, CDR2 SVGAGI. The CDR3 is made up of 13 amino acids. V lost 8 bases, J lost 0 bases, and 7 bases lay in between. CDR3 coding DNA: TGTGCCAGCGTACCAGCGAACACCGGGGAGCTGTTTTTT. Translating gives CASVPANTGELFF.

In its sample, this clone was seen a few times. The V gene is TRBV9, the J gene TRBJ2-3; D perhaps matches TRBD2 (5 bases). Germline V gene lookup returns CDR1 SGDLS and CDR2 YYNGEE. This CDR3 is built from 15 residues. The V and J ends lost 2 bases and 1 base respectively, with 11 bases between them. The CDR3 nucleotides are TGTGCCAGCAGCGTGAGGGCCCTCGGCACAGATACGCAGTATTTT. This encodes CASSVRALGTDTQYF.

This clone occurred once. V is TRBV6-5 and J is TRBJ2-1; 8 bases fit TRBD1. The CDR3 length is 16 residues. Germline V CDR1 and CDR2: MNHEY, SVGAGI. The V gene end was trimmed by 0 bases and the J gene end by 6 bases; junction bases not matched to a gene: 7. The CDR3 reads CASSYSGQAPRNEQFF. The CDR3 nucleotides read TGTGCCAGCAGTTACTCGGGACAGGCGCCTCGCAATGAGCAGTTCTTC.

This clone was detected a few times. The chain recombines TRBV5-6 with TRBJ1-2, with 10 bases identical to TRBD1. The V segment lost 4 bases and the J segment 13 bases; nucleotides outside the gene matches: 25. In germline, CDR1 is SGHDT, CDR2 YYEEEE. The CDR3 covers 18 residues. The DNA of the CDR3 is TGTGCCAGCAGCGGAAAGGACAGGGGGAAACCTCAACCTATACGCTCCACCTTC. Its protein is CASSGKDRGKPQPIRSTF.

This clone was seen a handful of times. The chain carries TRBV11-2 and TRBJ2-5, with no clear D. The V gene lost 1 base and the J gene lost 2 bases, with 8 bases spanning the gap. The CDR3 has 14 residues. The germline gives CDR1 SGHAT, CDR2 FQNNGV. Written as DNA, the CDR3 is TGTGCCAGCAGCTTAGTTGGGTTGCAAGAGACCCAGTACTTC. It specifies CASSLVGLQETQYF.

On this clone itself: This specimen includes other DNA sequences encoding the same CDR3. This chain connects TRBV28 to TRBJ2-7; 13 bases fit TRBD2. Trimming took 3 bases from V and 4 from J; bases not matched to a gene: 0. There are 14 residues in the CDR3. Germline V gene sequence: CDR1 MDHEN, CDR2 SYDVKM. The CDR3 nucleotides are TGTGCCAGCAGTTTGACTAGCGGGAGGTACGAGCAGTACTTC. It yields the protein CASSLTSGRYEQYF.

A few counts support this clone. The chain is built from TRBV7-8 and TRBJ2-1; possibly TRBD2 for D (5 bases). The CDR3 contains 14 residues. The germline V gene has CDR1 SGHVS and CDR2 FQNEAQ. The ends were cut back, 2 bases at V and 8 bases at J, with 13 bases in the middle. The CDR3 sequence is CASSLSGYGDEQFF. The CDR3, as DNA: TGTGCCAGCAGCTTATCGGGCTACGGGGATGAGCAGTTCTTC.

The chain uses TRBV11-3 and TRBJ2-3; 7 bases line up with TRBD2. The germline V gene has CDR1 SGHNT and CDR2 YENEEA. CDR3 length equals 12 residues. J was trimmed by 11 bases and V by 5 bases; bases with no gene match: 7. CDR3 DNA: TGTGCCAGCAGCGCCGGGGGGTGGCGGCAGTATTTT. Its translation is CASSAGGWRQYF.

In DNA form, the CDR3 reads TGTGCCAGCCGGTCAGCGGGAGGTCACGAGCAGTACTTC. Translation: CASRSAGGHEQYF. V gene TRBV7-9 combines with J gene TRBJ2-7; 9 bases agree with TRBD2. J lost 5 bases, V lost 8 bases, and 7 bases had no gene match. Per germline, CDR1 SEHNR and CDR2 FQNEAQ (reference sequence). CDR3 length: 13 amino acids.

This chain connects TRBV25-1 to TRBJ2-5; perhaps TRBD1 as D (5 bases). Trimming shortened V by 5 bases and J by 1 base, and 11 bases separated the two germline ends. Per the germline V gene, CDR1 is MGHDK and CDR2 is SYGVNS. The CDR3 contains 14 residues. This CDR3 is CASSPRVRQETQYF. Written as DNA, the CDR3 is TGTGCCAGCAGTCCCAGGGTGCGCCAAGAGACCCAGTACTTC.

The genes are TRBV5-1 and TRBJ2-5; no clear D gene. This CDR3 is 13 amino acids long. Germline V gene lookup returns CDR1 SGHRS and CDR2 YFSETQ. The V gene lost 9 bases and the J gene lost 1 base, with 13 bases spanning the gap. The CDR3: CATRRSGQETQYF. The CDR3 DNA reads as TGCGCCACCCGCCGGTCGGGCCAAGAGACCCAGTACTTC.